This T cell receptor (beta chain) was captured in a study of blood T cells in healthy people across ages. General study results and limits: When set beside aged donors, long-lived donors presented more naive CD4+ cells and higher diversity. Unknown donor CMV status possibly confounded expanded clonotype changes.

A second PCR, run for about 6 to 11 cycles, used a sample-barcoded 5' primer plus a J-beta primer mix. Via MiXCR, TCRdb re-called the 5' RACE reads, giving one row per CDR3 protein. The profile covers more than 1,000,000 distinct CDR3 sequences, with roughly a quarter appearing a single time and around 0.7% taken by the ten largest. This clonotype has just a few counts. Antigen unknown. The CDR3 loop spans 17 amino acids. From germline, CDR1 is SGHAT and CDR2 FQNNGV. The V gene end was trimmed by 5 bases and the J gene end by 0 bases; junction bases not matched to a gene: 10. The sample also formed part of further work on T cells of mothers and their children. That paper adds: Overlap ran slightly, non-significantly higher for related than unrelated mother-child pairs.

Sequenced material: blood. This clonotype originated in a girl aged 2 to 9 in good health. The chain joins TRBV11-2 to TRBJ2-3, with TRBD1 matching 8 bases. CDR3 in amino acids: CASSPGQGISSTDTQYF. CDR3 coding DNA: TGTGCCAGCAGCCCCGGACAGGGAATCTCTAGCACAGATACGCAGTATTTT.